The 4 T cell receptor beta chains presented below share a single source sample, sequenced in a study of blood T cell repertoires in COVID-19. Data came from immunoSEQ multiplex PCR; TCRdb stores just in-frame clones and leaves some out. The table shows about 300,000 clones, with approximately 81% occurring only once. Sequenced input: PBMCs or T cells enriched from blood (not recorded which). These receptors were taken from a woman between 50 and 59 years old who had recovered from COVID-19.

The chain has TRBV5-4 and TRBJ1-5, with 8 bases lining up with TRBD1. Trimming removed 0 bases from V and 1 base from J; junction bases left unmatched: 6. The CDR3 contains 17 residues. In germline, CDR1 is SGHNT, CDR2 YYREEE (reference sequence). CDR3 protein: CASSLGGQGASNQPQHF. The CDR3 coding sequence is TGTGCCAGCAGCTTGGGGGGTCAGGGGGCGAGCAATCAGCCCCAGCATTTT.

This chain links TRBV30 with TRBJ2-7, with TRBD1 matching 7 bases. CDR3 length: 14 residues. V was clipped by 4 bases and J by 2 bases; unmatched bases: 8. From germline, CDR1 is GTSNPN and CDR2 SVGIG (reference sequence). In DNA, the CDR3 is TGTGCCTGGAAAGGGGACAGCTTAACCTACGAGCAGTACTTC. This gives the protein CAWKGDSLTYEQYF.

This chain connects TRBV27 to TRBJ2-7; tentative D call: TRBD2 (6 bases). Germline assignment: CDR1 MNHEY and CDR2 SMNVEV (reference sequence). CDR3 size: 13 residues. V was clipped by 4 bases and J by 3 bases, with 10 bases between them. In DNA form, the CDR3 reads TGTGCCAGCAGTTACCAGGGAGGCTACGAGCAGTACTTC. Translation: CASSYQGGYEQYF.

The chain employs TRBV6-4 and TRBJ1-4; possibly TRBD1 for D (5 bases). Deletions cut 0 bases from V and 5 bases from J, with 7 bases between. CDR3 length equals 14 residues. In germline, CDR1 is MRHNA, CDR2 SNTAGT. As DNA, the CDR3 is TGTGCCAGCAGTGACTCGGCAGGGAATGAAAAACTGTTTTTT. Amino acid sequence: CASSDSAGNEKLFF.